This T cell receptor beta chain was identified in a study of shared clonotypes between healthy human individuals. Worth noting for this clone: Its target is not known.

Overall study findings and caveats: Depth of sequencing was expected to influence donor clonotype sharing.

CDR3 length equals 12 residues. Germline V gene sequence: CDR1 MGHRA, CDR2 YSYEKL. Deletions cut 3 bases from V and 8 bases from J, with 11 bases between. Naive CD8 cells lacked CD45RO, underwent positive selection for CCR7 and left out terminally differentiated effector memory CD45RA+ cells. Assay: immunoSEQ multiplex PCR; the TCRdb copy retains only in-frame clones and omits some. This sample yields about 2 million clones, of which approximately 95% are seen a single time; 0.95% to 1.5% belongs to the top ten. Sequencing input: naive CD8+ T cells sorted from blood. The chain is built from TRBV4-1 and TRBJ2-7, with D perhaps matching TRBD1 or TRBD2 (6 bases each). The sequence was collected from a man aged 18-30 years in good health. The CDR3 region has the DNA TGCGCCAGCAGCCAGATAGGGGGGCAGCAGTACTTC. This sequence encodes CASSQIGGQQYF.